This T cell receptor (beta chain) was sequenced in a study of blood T cell repertoires in COVID-19. Study overall: There were acute and convalescent COVID-19 samples, and they came from the United States, Italy and Spain.

In the authors' methods: Estimated nucleated cell counts came from reference gene primer amplification. TCRdb keeps only in-frame clones here, not all; method: immunoSEQ multiplex PCR. From that table come the V and J calls and clone size; the DNA was used to work out D and trimming. The table lists some 150,000 clones, 70% to 90% of them singletons. The V gene end was trimmed by 4 bases and the J gene end by 4 bases; junction bases not matched to a gene: 6. Germline V gene sequence: CDR1 LGHNA, CDR2 YNFKEQ. The CDR3 totals 16 residues. Seattle patients were enrolled during active infection and followed longitudinally.

The clonotype was recovered from a woman aged 55-70 years with COVID-19, enrolled during active disease. V gene TRBV4-2 combines with J gene TRBJ2-5; TRBD2 matches at 13 bases. Sequencing was performed on peripheral blood. The CDR3 reads CASSLTSGGAGETQYF. CDR3 bases: TGTGCCAGCAGCCTCACTAGCGGGGGGGCCGGAGAGACCCAGTACTTC.